This TCR beta chain was obtained from a study of blood T cell repertoires in COVID-19. Study-level background: Some COVID-19 samples were acute and others convalescent; all came from the United States, Italy and Spain.

Germline V gene sequence: CDR1 WSHSY, CDR2 SAAADI. Trimming took 8 bases from V and 3 from J, leaving 14 bases between them. This CDR3 is built from 14 residues. Data came from immunoSEQ multiplex PCR; TCRdb stores just in-frame clones and leaves some out. In the table there are a few hundred thousand clones, roughly nine tenths of which are singletons. Material for sequencing was PBMCs or T cells enriched from blood (not recorded which). The J gene is TRBJ1-5, the V gene TRBV10-2; D call uncertain. The sequence was obtained from a human donor in a cohort exposed to, infected with or recovered from COVID-19 (not recorded which). The donor label of this sample is uncertain. For the CDR3, the DNA is TGCGCCAGCCGGGAGGACGGACCCAATCAGCCCCAGCATTTT. Translation: CASREDGPNQPQHF.